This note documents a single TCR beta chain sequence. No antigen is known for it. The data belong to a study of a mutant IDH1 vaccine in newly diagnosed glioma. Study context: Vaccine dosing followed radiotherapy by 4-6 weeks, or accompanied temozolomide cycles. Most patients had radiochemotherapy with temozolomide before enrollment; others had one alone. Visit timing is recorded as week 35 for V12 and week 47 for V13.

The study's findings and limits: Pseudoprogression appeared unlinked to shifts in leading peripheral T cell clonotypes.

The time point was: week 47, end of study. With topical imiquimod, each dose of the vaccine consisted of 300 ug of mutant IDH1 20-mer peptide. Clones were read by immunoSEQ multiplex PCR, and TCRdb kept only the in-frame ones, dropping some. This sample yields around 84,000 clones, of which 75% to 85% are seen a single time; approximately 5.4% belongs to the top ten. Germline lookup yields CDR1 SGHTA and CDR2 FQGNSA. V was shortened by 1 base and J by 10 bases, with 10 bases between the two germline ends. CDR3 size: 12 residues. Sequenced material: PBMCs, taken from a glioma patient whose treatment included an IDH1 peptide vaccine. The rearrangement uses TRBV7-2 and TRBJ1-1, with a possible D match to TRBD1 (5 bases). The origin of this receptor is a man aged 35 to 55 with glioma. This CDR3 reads CASSLGGRGAFF. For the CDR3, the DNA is TGTGCCAGCAGCTTAGGAGGGAGGGGAGCTTTCTTT.